These 3 T cell receptor beta chains were sequenced from one sample in a study of vaccination effects on CD4 cells after COVID-19. Sequencing was performed with immunoSEQ multiplex PCR; in TCRdb, only in-frame clones are kept and a portion is missing. This repertoire shows some 29,000 clones, under 85% found once; its top ten account for 15% to 20%. After expansion with viral peptide pools in the ViraFEST assay, antigen-specific CD4+ T cells were sequenced. Investigators separated out CD4+ T cells once around 11 days of culture had passed. Two-dose vaccination with either BNT162b2 or mRNA-1273 was given to the participants. No cognate antigen is known for these TCRs. Sequenced material: CD4+ T cells from PBMCs cultured with HCoV-OC43 spike peptides, taken after COVID-19 vaccination. The subset is: HCoV-OC43 spike overlapping peptide pool stimulation. Source of these receptors: a human donor who received a COVID-19 vaccine.

This clone was observed a single time. This chain links TRBV7-2 with TRBJ2-1; 8 nucleotides align to TRBD2. CDR3 size: 17 residues. Per germline, CDR1 SGHTA and CDR2 FQGNSA. With V trimmed by 2 bases and J by 9 bases, 15 bases remained unmatched. CDR3 coding DNA: TGTGCCAGCAGCTTACAAACCGGGACTAGTCGTATTAGTGAGCAGTTCTTC. Encoded protein: CASSLQTGTSRISEQFF.

This clone was detected a few times. Germline is not matched at one junction end, which may reflect a read error. The chain combines TRBV29-1 with TRBJ2-3; D assignment may be TRBD1 or TRBD2 (5 bases each). There are 15 residues in the CDR3. In germline, CDR1 is SQVTM, CDR2 ANQGSEA. The CDR3 nucleotides read TGCAGCGTGGAAGACGTGGGGACCGGCACAGATACGCAGTATTTT. This gives the protein CSVEDVGTGTDTQYF.

CDR3 bases: TGTGCCAGCAGCCCGGGACAGGGACTCACTGAAGCTTTCTTT. Its protein is CASSPGQGLTEAFF. The chain carries TRBV7-2 and TRBJ1-1, with 9 bases identical to TRBD1. J was trimmed by 4 bases and V by 5 bases; bases with no gene match: 5. CDR3 length: 14 amino acids. Germline values: CDR1 SGHTA, CDR2 FQGNSA.